A single sample is the source of the 10 T cell receptor beta chains below, sequenced in a study of monozygotic twins with inflammatory bowel disease. TCRdb re-called the 5' RACE reads; every CDR3 protein appears as one record, without DNA. The record lists around 99,000 distinct CDR3 sequences, of which the ten most abundant hold 9.5% to 15%. Specimen: blood. The receptors stem from a human donor with ulcerative colitis or Crohn's disease, or a healthy co-twin of an affected twin (not recorded which).

The chain links TRBV7-9 to TRBJ2-5. CDR1 is SEHNR and CDR2 is FQNEAQ in the germline V gene (reference sequence). This CDR3 has 14 residues. CDR3 sequence: CASSRDDQRETQYF.

This sequence joins TRBV20-1 and TRBJ2-2; the D gene TCRdb calls, TRBD1, cannot be checked with no DNA. CDR3 length: 14 amino acids. Per the germline V gene, CDR1 is DFQATT and CDR2 is SNEGSKA (reference sequence). The CDR3 here is CSTNRGMNTGELFF.

This rearrangement joins TRBV5-6 to TRBJ2-1. CDR3 length: 13 amino acids. CDR1 and CDR2 from the germline V gene are SGHDT and YYEEEE. Here the CDR3 reads CASSLSRYNEQFF. Together with reference TRBV5-6 and TRBJ2-1, the CDR3 gives the full variable domain: DAGVTQSPTHLIKTRGQQVTLRCSPKSGHDTVSWYQQALGQGPQFIFQYYEEEERQRGNFPDRFSGHQFPNYSSELNVNALLLGDSALYLCASSLSRYNEQFFGPGTRLTVL.

This chain links TRBV11-1 with TRBJ2-7; the D call of TRBD1 rests on TCRdb alone, since no DNA is present to check it. The germline V gene has CDR1 SGHAT and CDR2 FQDESV (reference sequence). The CDR3 consists of 19 residues. CDR3 residues: CASSSPRDRAWPPLYEQYF. Based on the CDR3 plus reference TRBV11-1 and TRBJ2-7, the full variable domain is EAEVAQSPRYKITEKSQAVAFWCDPISGHATLYWYRQILGQGPELLVQFQDESVVDDSQLPKDRFSAERLKGVDSTLKIQPAELGDSAMYLCASSSPRDRAWPPLYEQYFGPGTRLTVT.

The gene calls are TRBV5-1 and TRBJ2-1; TCRdb outputs TRBD2, but without DNA this stays unchecked. This CDR3 is built from 17 residues. Germline CDR1 reads SGHRS; CDR2 reads YFSETQ. The CDR3 loop is CASSSTSGGSSYNEQFF.

CDR3 protein: CASSPDRSSSYEQYF. This chain joins TRBV4-2 and TRBJ2-7; the D call from TCRdb, TRBD1, cannot be confirmed without DNA. This CDR3 is built from 15 residues. Per the germline V gene, CDR1 is LGHNA and CDR2 is YNFKEQ.

The V and J genes are TRBV28 and TRBJ1-5. The germline V gene encodes CDR1 MDHEN and CDR2 SYDVKM. This CDR3 is 13 amino acids long. The CDR3 loop is CASSVGSNQPQHF.

The rearrangement joins TRBV4-2 to TRBJ2-2. Germline assignment: CDR1 LGHNA and CDR2 YNFKEQ. This CDR3 region has 16 residues. The chain's CDR3 is CASSQDLSMLTGELFF.

The chain is built from TRBV7-2 and TRBJ2-3; the TRBD1 assignment by TCRdb is unverifiable without DNA. The CDR3 is 14 amino acids. The germline V gene has CDR1 SGHTA and CDR2 FQGNSA. The CDR3 sequence is CASSPGGSTDTQYF.

The chain links TRBV9 to TRBJ2-3; TCRdb names TRBD2, which stays unverified in the absence of DNA. Germline V lookup: CDR1 SGDLS, CDR2 YYNGEE. The CDR3 runs to 17 residues. The CDR3 protein is CASSVGSSGGLTDTQYF.